This T cell receptor beta chain was obtained from a study of T cell repertoires in cytomegalovirus infection. CDR3 length: 14 amino acids. The V segment lost 5 bases and the J segment 8 bases; nucleotides outside the gene matches: 9. The V gene's germline CDR1 is SEHNR and CDR2 FQNEAQ (reference sequence). TCRdb re-called the reads with MiXCR, one entry per CDR3 protein. The sample has just over 300,000 distinct CDR3 sequences, 15% to 20% seen once. This clonotype has more than one count but fewer than ten. The sequencing input was PBMCs. The rearrangement joins TRBV7-9 to TRBJ2-5; 9 nucleotides align to TRBD1. This receptor was taken from a human donor in good health (CMV status not recorded). Some clones in this sample may be carry-over from other donors' samples. The CDR3 sequence: CASSAGQGVETQYF. DNA of the CDR3: TGTGCCAGCAGCGCGGGACAGGGCGTTGAAACCCAGTACTTC.